The rows below give T cell receptor beta chains drawn from one sample of a study of CD8 T cells in Susac syndrome. TCRdb called the immunoSEQ multiplex PCR reads again in MiXCR, with one record for every CDR3 protein. This sample has about 76,000 distinct CDR3 sequences, with roughly 90% found just once. The sequencing sample was made of CD8+ T cells from PBMCs. The receptors were gathered from a human donor with multiple sclerosis. The CDR3 runs from the conserved cysteine through the conserved F or W. Fields, in order: V gene, D gene, J gene, clone size, CDR3 DNA, CDR3 protein. A D gene is named only where the DNA matches it firmly. Clone sizes are given selectively: once, few, many, or a class where the clone is expanded.

>TRBV4-1|TRBD2|TRBJ2-2|once
TGCGCCAGCAGCCAAGAATGGAGCGGGGGGAACACCGGGGAGCTGTTTTTT
CASSQEWSGGNTGELFF
>TRBV3-1|.|TRBJ2-5|.
TGTGCCAGCGGTTACGGGGCAGGTCAAGAGACCCAGTACTTC
CASGYGAGQETQYF
>TRBV2|TRBD1|TRBJ2-7|.
TGTGCCAGCAACCGCGGGACAGGGAGCTCCTACGAGCAGTACTTC
CASNRGTGSSYEQYF
>TRBV15|TRBD2|TRBJ2-3|.
TGTGCCACCAGCAGAGAAATTGTTGGACTAGCAGATATGCAGTATTTT
CATSREIVGLADMQYF
>TRBV13|TRBD1|TRBJ2-7|.
TGTGCCAGCAGCGATGGACAGGGACCCTACGAGCAGTACTTC
CASSDGQGPYEQYF
>TRBV27|TRBD2|TRBJ2-2|.
TGTGCCAGCAGTTTATACCCCCCGACTAGCGGTAAAGCTGGGGAGCTGTTTTTT
CASSLYPPTSGKAGELFF
>TRBV24-1|TRBD2|TRBJ2-3|.
TGTGCCACCAGTGATTACGGGAGTCCAGCGGGGGTAAGGGATACGCAGTATTTT
CATSDYGSPAGVRDTQYF
>TRBV12-3/TRBV12-4|.|TRBJ1-2|.
TGTGCCAGCTATCTCGGGGATAAGACTAACTATGGCTACACCTTC
CASYLGDKTNYGYTF
>TRBV3-1|TRBD2|TRBJ2-3|.
TGTGCCAGCAGCCAAAGGTTAGCGGGGGGGCCCCTCGCCCCCTTAAGCACAGATACGCAGTATTTT
CASSQRLAGGPLAPLSTDTQYF
>TRBV30|.|TRBJ1-4|.
TGTGCCTGGAGCAACGGAGTGACTAATGAAAAACTGTTTTTT
CAWSNGVTNEKLFF
>TRBV27|.|TRBJ1-5|.
TGTGCCAGCAGTTTAGCCAGGGAAGGACATCAGCCCCAGCATTTT
CASSLAREGHQPQHF
>TRBV9|.|TRBJ2-3|.
TGTGCCAGCAGCGTAGCGGGAGCGACAGATACGCAGTATTTT
CASSVAGATDTQYF
>TRBV4-1|TRBD1|TRBJ2-7|.
TGCGCCAGCAGCCAAGTCCAGGGGGCGGACGAGCAGTACTTC
CASSQVQGADEQYF
>TRBV3-1|.|TRBJ1-5|.
TGTGCCAGCAGCCAAACGCAGGGGATACAGCCCCAGCATTTT
CASSQTQGIQPQHF
>TRBV5-4|TRBD2|TRBJ2-1|.
TGTGCCAGCAGCGATACTAGCGGGGTGGGTGAGCAGTTCTTC
CASSDTSGVGEQFF
>TRBV28|.|TRBJ1-5|.
TGTGCCAGCAGTACTCGACCGGACCTTTATCAGCCCCAGCATTTT
CASSTRPDLYQPQHF
>TRBV9|.|TRBJ2-3|.
TGTGCCAGCAGCCCAGACGGGGACAGCACAGATACGCAGTATTTT
CASSPDGDSTDTQYF
>TRBV12-3/TRBV12-4|.|TRBJ1-1|once
TGTGCCAGCAGCCCAGTGGACGGGAACACTGAAGCTTTCTTT
CASSPVDGNTEAFF
>TRBV7-2|.|TRBJ1-1|.
TGTGCCAGCAGCTTATTGGGGGGGCAAGGTACTGAAGCTTTCTTT
CASSLLGGQGTEAFF
>TRBV2|.|TRBJ1-1|.
TGTGCCAGCAGGGGGTACACTGAAGCTTTCTTT
CASRGYTEAFF
>TRBV7-8|.|TRBJ1-4|.
TGTGCCAGCAGCTCAGAGAGAATAGGGGCTAATGAAAAACTGTTTTTT
CASSSERIGANEKLFF
>TRBV7-6|.|TRBJ2-5|.
TGTGCCAGCAGCAATGGGGACGGCGACTTGGGGACCCAGTACTTC
CASSNGDGDLGTQYF
>TRBV11-2|TRBD1|TRBJ2-5|.
TGTGCCAGCAGCTCCTTCCCTGGGACAGAATTTGAGACCCAGTACTTC
CASSSFPGTEFETQYF
>TRBV20-1|.|TRBJ2-6|.
TGCAGTGCTAGATTTCCGTCAGGCCCGAGCTCTGGGGCCAACGTCCTGACTTTC
CSARFPSGPSSGANVLTF
>TRBV2|TRBD2|TRBJ2-7|.
TGTGCCAGCAGGGCCGGGACTAGCGGGAGATCGGCCTACGAGCAGTACTTC
CASRAGTSGRSAYEQYF
>TRBV20-1|.|TRBJ2-7|.
TGCAGTGCCCCCCTTGAGGACTACTACGAGCAGTACTTC
CSAPLEDYYEQYF